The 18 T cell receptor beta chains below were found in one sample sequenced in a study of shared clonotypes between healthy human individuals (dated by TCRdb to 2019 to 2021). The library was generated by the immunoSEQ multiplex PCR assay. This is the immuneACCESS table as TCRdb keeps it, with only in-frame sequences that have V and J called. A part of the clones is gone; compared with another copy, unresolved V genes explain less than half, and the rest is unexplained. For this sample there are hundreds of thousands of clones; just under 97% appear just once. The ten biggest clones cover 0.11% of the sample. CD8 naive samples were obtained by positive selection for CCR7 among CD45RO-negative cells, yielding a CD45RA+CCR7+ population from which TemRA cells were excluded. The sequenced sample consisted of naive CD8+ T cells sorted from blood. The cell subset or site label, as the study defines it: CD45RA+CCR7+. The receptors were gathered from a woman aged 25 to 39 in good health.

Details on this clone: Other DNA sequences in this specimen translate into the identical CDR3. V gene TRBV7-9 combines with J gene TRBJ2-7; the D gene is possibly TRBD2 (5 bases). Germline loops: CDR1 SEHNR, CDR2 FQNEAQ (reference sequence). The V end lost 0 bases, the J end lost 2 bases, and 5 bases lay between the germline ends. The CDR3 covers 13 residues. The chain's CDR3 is CASSLAGAYEQYF. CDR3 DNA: TGTGCCAGCAGCTTAGCCGGGGCCTACGAGCAGTACTTC.

CDR3 amino acids: CASSFSARTWQYF. Here the CDR3 DNA reads TGTGCCAGCAGTTTTTCGGCCAGGACGTGGCAGTACTTC. This rearrangement joins TRBV27 to TRBJ2-7; D gene ambiguous. Per the germline V gene, CDR1 is MNHEY and CDR2 is SMNVEV (reference sequence). Trimming pared 3 bases from V and 9 bases from J, leaving 15 bases between. The CDR3 totals 13 residues.

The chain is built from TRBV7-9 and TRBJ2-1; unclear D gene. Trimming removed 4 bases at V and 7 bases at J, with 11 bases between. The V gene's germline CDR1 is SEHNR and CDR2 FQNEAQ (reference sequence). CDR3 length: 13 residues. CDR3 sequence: CASSYSIQNEQFF. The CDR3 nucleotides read TGTGCCAGCAGCTACTCTATCCAGAATGAGCAGTTCTTC.

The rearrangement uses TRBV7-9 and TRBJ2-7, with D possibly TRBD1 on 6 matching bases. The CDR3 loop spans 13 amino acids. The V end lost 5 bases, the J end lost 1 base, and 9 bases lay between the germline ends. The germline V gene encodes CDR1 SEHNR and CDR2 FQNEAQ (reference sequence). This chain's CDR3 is CASSHQGSYEQYF. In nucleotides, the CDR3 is TGTGCCAGCAGCCACCAGGGGTCCTACGAGCAGTACTTC. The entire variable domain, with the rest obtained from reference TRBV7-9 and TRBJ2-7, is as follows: DTGVSQNPRHKITKRGQNVTFRCDPISEHNRLYWYRQTLGQGPEFLTYFQNEAQLEKSRLLSDRFSAERPKGSFSTLEIQRTEQGDSAMYLCASSHQGSYEQYFGPGTRLTVT.

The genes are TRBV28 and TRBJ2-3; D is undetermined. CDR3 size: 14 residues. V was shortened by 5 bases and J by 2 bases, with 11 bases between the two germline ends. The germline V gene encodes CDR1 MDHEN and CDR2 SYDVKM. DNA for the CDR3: TGTGCCAGCAGTCTTGCGAGATTCACAGATACGCAGTATTTT. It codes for CASSLARFTDTQYF.

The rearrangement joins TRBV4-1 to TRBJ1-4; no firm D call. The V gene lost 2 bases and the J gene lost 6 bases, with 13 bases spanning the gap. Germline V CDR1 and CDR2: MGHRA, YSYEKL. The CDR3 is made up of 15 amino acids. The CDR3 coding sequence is TGCGCCAGCAGCCAATTTGTGAGCGGGGATGAAAAACTGTTTTTT. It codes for CASSQFVSGDEKLFF.

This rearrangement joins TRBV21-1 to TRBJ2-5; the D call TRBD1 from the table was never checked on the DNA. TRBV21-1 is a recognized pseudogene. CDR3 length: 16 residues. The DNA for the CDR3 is TGTGCCAGCAGCAAAACACCCTTAAGGGGGAAAGAGACCCAGTACTTC. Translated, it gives CASSKTPLRGKETQYF.

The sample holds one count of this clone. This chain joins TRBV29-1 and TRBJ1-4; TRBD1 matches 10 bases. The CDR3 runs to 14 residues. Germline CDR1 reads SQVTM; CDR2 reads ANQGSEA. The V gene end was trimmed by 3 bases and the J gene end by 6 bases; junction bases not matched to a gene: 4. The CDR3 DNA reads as TGCAGCGTTGAGGACGGGACAGGGGATGAAAAACTGTTTTTT. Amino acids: CSVEDGTGDEKLFF. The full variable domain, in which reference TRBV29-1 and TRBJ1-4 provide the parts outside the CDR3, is SAVISQKPSRDICQRGTSLTIQCQVDSQVTMMFWYRQQPGQSLTLIATANQGSEATYESGFVIDKFPISRPNLTFSTLTVSNMSPEDSSIYLCSVEDGTGDEKLFFGSGTQLSVL.

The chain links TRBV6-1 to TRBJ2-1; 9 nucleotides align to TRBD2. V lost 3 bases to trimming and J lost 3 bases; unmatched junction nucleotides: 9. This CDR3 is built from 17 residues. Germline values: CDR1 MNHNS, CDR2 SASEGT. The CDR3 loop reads CASSDLSSGTIYNEQFF. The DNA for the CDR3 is TGTGCCAGCAGTGATTTGTCTAGCGGGACTATCTACAATGAGCAGTTCTTC.

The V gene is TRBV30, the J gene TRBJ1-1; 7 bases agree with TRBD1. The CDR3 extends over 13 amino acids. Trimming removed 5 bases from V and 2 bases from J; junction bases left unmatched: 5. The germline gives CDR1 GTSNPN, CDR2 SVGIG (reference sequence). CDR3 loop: CAWATGANTEAFF. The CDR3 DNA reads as TGTGCCTGGGCCACAGGGGCTAACACTGAAGCTTTCTTT.

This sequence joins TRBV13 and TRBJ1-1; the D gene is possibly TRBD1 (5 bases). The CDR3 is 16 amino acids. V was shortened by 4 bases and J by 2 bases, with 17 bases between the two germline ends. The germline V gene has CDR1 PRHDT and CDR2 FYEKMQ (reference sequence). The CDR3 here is CASSWADLGANTEAFF. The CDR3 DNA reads TGTGCCAGCAGCTGGGCAGATCTTGGGGCAAACACTGAAGCTTTCTTT.

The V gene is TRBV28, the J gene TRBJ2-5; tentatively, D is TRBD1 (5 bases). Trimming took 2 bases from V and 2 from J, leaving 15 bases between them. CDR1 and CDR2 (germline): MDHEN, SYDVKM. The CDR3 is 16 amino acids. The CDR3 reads CASSLGPGKGQETQYF. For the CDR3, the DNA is TGTGCCAGCAGTTTAGGTCCAGGGAAGGGTCAAGAGACCCAGTACTTC.

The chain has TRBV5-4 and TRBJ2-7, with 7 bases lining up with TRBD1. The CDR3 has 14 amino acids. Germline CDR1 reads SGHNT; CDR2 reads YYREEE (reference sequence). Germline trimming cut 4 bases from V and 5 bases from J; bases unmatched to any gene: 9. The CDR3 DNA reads TGTGCCAGCAGCCCAAGGGGGCTTCAGGACGAGCAGTACTTC. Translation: CASSPRGLQDEQYF.

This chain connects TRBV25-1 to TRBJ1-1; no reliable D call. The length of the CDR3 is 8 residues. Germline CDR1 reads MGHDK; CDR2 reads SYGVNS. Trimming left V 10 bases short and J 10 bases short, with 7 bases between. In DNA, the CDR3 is TGTGCCACCATCTTAGCTTTCTTT. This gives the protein CATILAFF.

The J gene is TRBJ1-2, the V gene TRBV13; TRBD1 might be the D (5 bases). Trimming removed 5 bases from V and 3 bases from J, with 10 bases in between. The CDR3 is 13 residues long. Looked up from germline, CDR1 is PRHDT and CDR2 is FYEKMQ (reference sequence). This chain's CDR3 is CASSRGADYGYTF. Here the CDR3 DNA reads TGTGCCAGCAGCCGCGGGGCGGACTATGGCTACACCTTC.

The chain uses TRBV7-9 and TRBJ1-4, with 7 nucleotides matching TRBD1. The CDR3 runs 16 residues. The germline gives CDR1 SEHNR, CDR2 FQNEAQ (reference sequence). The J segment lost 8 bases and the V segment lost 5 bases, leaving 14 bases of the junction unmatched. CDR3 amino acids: CASSTGYRGREEKLFF. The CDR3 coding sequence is TGTGCCAGCAGCACCGGATACAGGGGAAGGGAGGAAAAACTGTTTTTT.

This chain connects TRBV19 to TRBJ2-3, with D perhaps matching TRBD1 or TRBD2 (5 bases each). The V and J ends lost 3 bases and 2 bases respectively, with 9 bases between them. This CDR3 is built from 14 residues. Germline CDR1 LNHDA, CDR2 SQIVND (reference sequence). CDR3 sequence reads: CASSIRGTTDTQYF. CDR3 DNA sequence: TGTGCCAGTAGTATTCGTGGGACCACAGATACGCAGTATTTT.

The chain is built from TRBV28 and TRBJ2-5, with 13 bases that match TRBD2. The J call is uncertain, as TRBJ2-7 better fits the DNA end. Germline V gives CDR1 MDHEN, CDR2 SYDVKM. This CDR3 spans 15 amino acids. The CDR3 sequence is CASSFGTSGNYEQYF. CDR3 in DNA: TGTGCCAGCAGTTTCGGGACTAGCGGGAACTACGAGCAGTACTTC.